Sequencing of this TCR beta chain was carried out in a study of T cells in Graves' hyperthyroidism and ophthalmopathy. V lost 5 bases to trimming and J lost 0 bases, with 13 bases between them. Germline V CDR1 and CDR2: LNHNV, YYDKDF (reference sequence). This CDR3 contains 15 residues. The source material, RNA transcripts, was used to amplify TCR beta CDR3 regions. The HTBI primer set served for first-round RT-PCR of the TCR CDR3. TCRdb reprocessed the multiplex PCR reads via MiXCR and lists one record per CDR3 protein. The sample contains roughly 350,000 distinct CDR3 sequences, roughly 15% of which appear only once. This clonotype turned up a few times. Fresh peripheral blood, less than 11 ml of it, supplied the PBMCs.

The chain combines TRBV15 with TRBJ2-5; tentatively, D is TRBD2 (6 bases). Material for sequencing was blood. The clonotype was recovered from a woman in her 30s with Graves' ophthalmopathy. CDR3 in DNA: TGTGCCACCAGCCTTGGAGCGGGTCACCAAGAGACCCAGTACTTC. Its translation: CATSLGAGHQETQYF.